This TCR beta chain was sequenced during a study of T cells in Graves' hyperthyroidism and ophthalmopathy (dated by TCRdb to the late 2010s). Turning to the overall study: Peripheral blood samples were taken at the time of initial diagnosis, prior to any treatment. In addition, the study compared T-cell repertoires in thyroid tissue and in blood from six Graves' hyperthyroidism patients. To identify distinguishing TCR V-J signatures, a discovery cohort of around 100 patients was used, comprising some 45 with Graves' ophthalmopathy and around 57 with stable Graves' hyperthyroidism. The approximately 100 discovery patients were divided at random into training and test sets in a 7:3 ratio. Once sampling was done, hyperthyroidism patients were given methimazole at a starting dose of 30 mg daily, whereas ophthalmopathy patients were given high-dose intravenous methylprednisolone. TCR Vbeta CDR3 sequencing of 120 to 150 peripheral blood samples (around 45 ophthalmopathy, under 80 hyperthyroidism and approximately 17 progressor patients) is reported in the paper. Prospective prediction of ophthalmopathy was tested in an independent validation cohort of 18 to 20 hyperthyroidism patients and 17 patients who later progressed to ophthalmopathy.

This clonotype occurred many times. Its cognate antigen has yet to be identified. No much larger clonotype is one base removed from it; base qualities were not supplied. Trimmed from V: 3 bases; trimmed from J: 4 bases; junction bases lacking a gene match: 0. From its cysteine to its phenylalanine, the CDR3 spans 15 amino acids. The only DNA kept is the CDR3, 45 bases in frame from the first base. Looking up the germline V gene yields CDR1 MDHEN and CDR2 SYDVKM. The TCR beta CDR3 regions were amplified from RNA transcripts. The first round of RT-PCR for the TCR CDR3 was performed with the HTBI primer set and the Qiagen OneStep RT-PCR kit. Libraries were constructed in a second round of multiplex PCR, after which size selection and purification were performed. Paired-end sequencing of the libraries was performed with 100 bp reads on an Illumina HiSeq2000. On the study's bioinformatics: SOAPnuke was used to process the raw data, removing reads that contained adapters or uncalled bases, had a mean Phred below 15, or lacked an exact match to the constant primer or identifier. High-quality paired reads were merged using COPE v1.2.5, and each unique nucleotide sequence was defined as a clonotype. MiTCR v1.1 was used to align the clonotypes against IMGT TRBV, TRBD and TRBJ reference segments. The analysis included only V-J combinations with a frequency above 0.0001, which together covered roughly 99% of the repertoires. A TCS score was defined as the ratio between F50 (clonal expansion) and ExV (chaos), using BLOSUM62-based TCRdist between CDR3 peptides within each V-J. Welch's t-statistics and random forest reduced around 520 V-J features to about 13, which were used in a naive Bayes classifier (R e1071). TCRdb applied fastp at Q25 and MiXCR to the public reads, then kept only in-frame beta chains. Under each unique CDR3 protein, matching rows form one entry showing the most common genes and DNA. None of the V and J calls come from the authors' own analysis; TCRdb made them. In all, the sample holds roughly 290,000 distinct CDR3 sequences, and 12% to 15% of those were seen once. The ten most abundant clones make up 7.9% of the sample.

What the study reported, not specific to this receptor: A model built on a 13 V-J signature distinguished ophthalmopathy from stable hyperthyroidism, reaching 85% to 90% sensitivity and around 82% specificity in cross-validation and 80%/75% in testing. Most expanded thyroid clonotypes (frequency above 0.001) were also found in blood, which suggests that blood repertoires may mirror thyroid immune responses. No statistical method was used to set the sample size in advance, and investigators knew the group allocation. In validation, progression to ophthalmopathy was predicted by the model with 70.59% sensitivity and under 85% specificity, a median of 6.5 months before onset.

Stable Graves' hyperthyroidism was defined as no progression to ophthalmopathy during 18 months of follow-up. The hyperthyroidism patients were between 18 and 65 years old and newly diagnosed, with a disease duration of less than 2 months. Exclusion was applied to patients with uncontrolled infections, other autoimmune diseases, pregnancy or lactation. Clinical symptoms, serum thyroxine and TRAb, thyroid ultrasound, and orbital computed tomography formed the basis for the diagnoses. PBMCs were isolated from around 10 ml of fresh peripheral blood by Ficoll-Paque density gradient centrifugation. Total RNA was extracted with Trizol reagent, and quality was checked on an Agilent 2100 Bioanalyzer.

The chain employs TRBV28 and TRBJ2-1; TRBD2 agrees with 13 junctional bases. The source is a woman aged 40 to 55 with Graves' hyperthyroidism. Sequencing was done on a sample of blood. The CDR3 protein: CASSLTSGRYNEQFF. The nucleotides are TGTGCCAGCAGTTTGACTAGCGGGAGGTACAATGAGCAGTTCTTC.